These T cell receptor beta chains were read from a single sample in a study of shared clonotypes between healthy human individuals. Profiling relied on immunoSEQ multiplex PCR, and the TCRdb table lists in-frame clones only, not all of them. The table shows around 2.1 million clones, with approximately 94% occurring only once. Sequencing was done on a sample of naive CD4+ T cells sorted from blood. These receptors were taken from a man in his late teens or twenties in good health. Each CDR3 is given with its conserved first and last residue. A D gene is named only where the DNA matches it firmly. Expanded clones are given a class, and other clones once, few, many or no size at all.

D gene,clone size,J gene,V gene,CDR3 DNA,CDR3 protein
.,.,TRBJ1-2,TRBV11-2,TGTGCCAGCAGCTCCTCTCCTGCAGGTGTGGGCTACACCTTC,CASSSSPAGVGYTF
TRBD1,.,TRBJ1-4,TRBV11-2,TGTGCCAGCAGCGTTCCGGGGACAGGGGGGCCTTCACTGTTTTTT,CASSVPGTGGPSLFF
TRBD2,.,TRBJ2-5,TRBV5-6,TGTGCCAGCAGCCTACTGGGACTAGCGGGGGAGGGAGAGACCCAGTACTTC,CASSLLGLAGEGETQYF
.,.,TRBJ2-1,TRBV18,TGTGCCAGCTCACCACGAAGGAATGAGCAGTTCTTC,CASSPRRNEQFF
TRBD2,.,TRBJ2-7,TRBV5-8,TGTGCCAGCGGTGCCGGGACTACCCTCTACGAGCAGTACTTC,CASGAGTTLYEQYF
.,once,TRBJ1-5,TRBV6-5,TGTGCCAGCAGCAGCCTGGGGGTAAGCAATCAGCCCCAGCATTTT,CASSSLGVSNQPQHF
TRBD1,.,TRBJ1-4,TRBV4-3,TGCGCCAGCAGCCAACAGACAGGGGTTAATGAAAAACTGTTTTTT,CASSQQTGVNEKLFF
.,.,TRBJ2-7,TRBV7-2,TGTGCCAGCAGCGGAAACAGGAAATCCTCCTACGAGCAGTACTTC,CASSGNRKSSYEQYF
.,.,TRBJ2-7,TRBV2,TGTGCCAGCAGAACCCGGGCTAACACCTACGAGCAGTACTTC,CASRTRANTYEQYF
TRBD1,.,TRBJ2-2,TRBV9,TGTGCCAGCAGCTGGACAGGGGGCGGCGGGGAGCTGTTTTTT,CASSWTGGGGELFF
.,.,TRBJ2-1,TRBV7-2,TGTGCCAGCAGCTTAGGTGGCTATCTATACAATGAGCAGTTCTTC,CASSLGGYLYNEQFF
.,once,TRBJ2-5,TRBV6-1,TGTGCCAGCAGTGAAAAACATGGCAGGTGGTTGGTGGAGACCCAGTACTTC,CASSEKHGRWLVETQYF
.,.,TRBJ1-2,TRBV28,TGTGCCAGCAGTTCCACGTTCCCGGGGGAGAACTATGGCTACACCTTC,CASSSTFPGENYGYTF
TRBD2,.,TRBJ2-1,TRBV7-2,TGTGCCAGCAGCTTGGGACTAGCGGGAGTGGGCAATGAGCAGTTCTTC,CASSLGLAGVGNEQFF
.,.,TRBJ2-1,TRBV6-5,TGTGCCAGCCGGAGGGGGGCGGATGAGCAGTTCTTC,CASRRGADEQFF
TRBD2,.,TRBJ2-5,TRBV2,TGTGCCAGTGGACCGGGACTAACGGAGACCCAGTACTTC,CASGPGLTETQYF
.,.,TRBJ1-2,TRBV5-4,TGTGCCAGCAGCTCTTTTGGGTGGGGGCAAGAGGGCTACACCTTC,CASSSFGWGQEGYTF
TRBD1,.,TRBJ1-5,TRBV6-4,TGTGCCAGCATTAAAGAACAGGGGGGACAGCCCCAGCATTTT,CASIKEQGGQPQHF
.,once,TRBJ1-1,TRBV5-4,TGTGCCAGCAGCCTGGACAGACAGAACACTGAAGCTTTCTTT,CASSLDRQNTEAFF
TRBD2,.,TRBJ2-2,TRBV30,TGTGCCTGGAGACTAGCGGGAGCGAGCGGGGAGCTGTTTTTT,CAWRLAGASGELFF
.,.,TRBJ2-2,TRBV27,TGTGCCAGCAGTTTATGGGGTAGCGGATCGAAGAACACCGGGGAGCTGTTTTTT,CASSLWGSGSKNTGELFF
TRBD1,.,TRBJ2-2,TRBV9,TGTGCCAGCAGCTCATTCAACAGGGGTTTCGACACCGGGGAGCTGTTTTTT,CASSSFNRGFDTGELFF
TRBD2,.,TRBJ2-4,TRBV2,TGTGCCAGCAGTCAGACTAGCGGCCAGGCCATTCAGTACTTC,CASSQTSGQAIQYF
TRBD2,.,TRBJ2-5,TRBV7-9,TGTGCCAGCAGCTCGACTATAGCGGGAGGGGGAGAGACCCAGTACTTC,CASSSTIAGGGETQYF
.,.,TRBJ2-7,TRBV25-1,TGTGCCAGCAGTGTCATCGGTGCAGGGGACCACGAGCAGTACTTC,CASSVIGAGDHEQYF
TRBD2,many,TRBJ2-3,TRBV27,TGTGCCAGCAGTTTCGGGGGGGTGGATACGCAGTATTTT,CASSFGGVDTQYF
.,.,TRBJ1-1,TRBV7-2,TGTGCCAGCAGCTTGAGGACAAACACTGAAGCTTTCTTT,CASSLRTNTEAFF
TRBD2,.,TRBJ2-3,TRBV9,TGTGCCAGCAGCGATCCAGCGGGGGTCCTCACAGATACGCAGTATTTT,CASSDPAGVLTDTQYF
TRBD2,.,TRBJ2-2,TRBV11-2,TGTGCCAGCAGCTTAGGGCTAGCGGTGAACACCGGGGAGCTGTTTTTT,CASSLGLAVNTGELFF
TRBD2,.,TRBJ2-6,TRBV2,TGTGCCAGCAGTGCCCTAGCGGGCCCCTCTGGGGCCAACGTCCTGACTTTC,CASSALAGPSGANVLTF
.,once,TRBJ1-1,TRBV18,TGTGCCAGCTCACCACTGGTAAAGGGGAACGCTGAAGCTTTCTTT,CASSPLVKGNAEAFF
.,once,TRBJ1-1,TRBV7-9,TGTGCCAGCGGCTTAGGCGTCCTAGCTGAAGCTTTCTTT,CASGLGVLAEAFF
.,.,TRBJ2-1,TRBV18,TGTGCCAGCTCATATGCTCGGTGGGATGAGCAGTTCTTC,CASSYARWDEQFF
TRBD2,.,TRBJ2-5,TRBV5-1,TGCGCCAGCAGATCGGGGACTAGCGGGAGGGAGACCCAGTACTTC,CASRSGTSGRETQYF
.,few,TRBJ2-7,TRBV6-5,TGTGCCAGCAGTGAGACAGATTTTTCCTACGAGCAGTACTTC,CASSETDFSYEQYF
TRBD1,.,TRBJ2-7,TRBV9,TGTGCCAGCAGCGTAGGGGGACAGGAGACCTACGAGCAGTACTTC,CASSVGGQETYEQYF
.,few,TRBJ2-3,TRBV6-1,TGTGCCAGCAGTGCGAGCGGGCCACGGGATACGCAGTATTTT,CASSASGPRDTQYF
.,.,TRBJ2-3,TRBV28,TGTGCCAGCAGACCCTCACTTGGCGGGGGCCAGCAGGGTACGCAGTATTTT,CASRPSLGGGQQGTQYF
.,.,TRBJ1-1,TRBV7-9,TGTGCCGCCACAACCACAGGACCTTATGGTGAAGCTTTCTTT,CAATTTGPYGEAFF
.,.,TRBJ2-1,TRBV11-3,TGTGCCAGCAGCTTAGATACGGGGGAATACAATGAGCAGTTCTTC,CASSLDTGEYNEQFF
TRBD1,.,TRBJ2-7,TRBV6-6,TGTGCCAGCAGTTACTTACAGGGGGCTTCCTACGAGCAGTACTTC,CASSYLQGASYEQYF
TRBD1,.,TRBJ2-7,TRBV4-1,TGCGCCAGCAGCACGGGACAGCCCTGGGACGAGCAGTACTTC,CASSTGQPWDEQYF
.,.,TRBJ2-3,TRBV10-1,TGCGCCAGCAGTGTGAGTAGCGGCACAGATACGCAGTATTTT,CASSVSSGTDTQYF
.,.,TRBJ2-5,TRBV7-2,TGTGCCAGCAGCCCCCGGACAGAAGAGACCCAGTACTTC,CASSPRTEETQYF
.,.,TRBJ1-2,TRBV5-4,TGTGCCAGCAGCTTGGACACGAGGGCTAACTATGGCTACACCTTC,CASSLDTRANYGYTF
.,.,TRBJ1-5,TRBV28,TGTGCCAGCACCTTCTTGGGGGAAGGGAGCAATCAGCCCCAGCATTTT,CASTFLGEGSNQPQHF
.,.,TRBJ1-5,TRBV7-2,TGTGCCAGCAGCTTAACCAGCCTCAGCCCCAATCAGCCCCAGCATTTT,CASSLTSLSPNQPQHF
.,few,TRBJ1-2,TRBV28,TGTGCCAGCAGTCCCAGGGCTTATGGCTACACCTTC,CASSPRAYGYTF
TRBD1,.,TRBJ2-7,TRBV6-5,TGTGCCAGCAGTTATGCAGGGGGCTACGAGCAGTACTTC,CASSYAGGYEQYF
.,.,TRBJ1-2,TRBV6-1,TGTGCCAGCAGTGAAAGCAGATATGGCTACACCTTC,CASSESRYGYTF
.,.,TRBJ2-7,TRBV7-8,TGTGCCAGCAGCCCCCAGACAGTCTACGAGCAGTACTTC,CASSPQTVYEQYF
.,.,TRBJ1-1,TRBV7-2,TGTGCCAGCAGCTTTACAGGGACTGAAGCTTTCTTT,CASSFTGTEAFF
.,.,TRBJ2-5,TRBV5-1,TGCGCCAGCAGCTCGGGTCAACGGGAGACCCAGTACTTC,CASSSGQRETQYF
TRBD2,.,TRBJ2-1,TRBV5-6,TGTGCCAGCAGCCAGGGACTAGCGGCCTTCAATGAGCAGTTCTTC,CASSQGLAAFNEQFF
.,.,TRBJ1-5,TRBV28,TGTGCCAGCAGGTTGGGTGGAGACCAGCCCCAGCATTTT,CASRLGGDQPQHF
.,.,TRBJ1-5,TRBV27,TGTGCCAGCAGCCCGGACGGTGGCAATCAGCCCCAGCATTTT,CASSPDGGNQPQHF